These 5 T cell receptor beta chains were sequenced from one sample in a study of T cell repertoires in cytomegalovirus infection. One entry per CDR3 protein results from TCRdb running MiXCR on the reads. The profile covers around 800,000 distinct CDR3 sequences, with around a third appearing a single time and roughly 12% taken by the ten largest. These receptors are not linked to any known antigen. This material consisted of cultured CD8+ T cells from PBMCs, taken from culture after CMV antigen stimulation. The origin of the receptors is a human donor in good health (CMV status not recorded). Some clones in this sample may be carry-over from other donors' samples.

The chain has TRBV6-5 and TRBJ2-1; D may be TRBD1 (6 bases). Trimming left V 6 bases short and J 5 bases short, with 17 bases between. CDR3 length: 15 amino acids. The germline V gene has CDR1 MNHEY and CDR2 SVGAGI. CDR3 protein: CASRKNRVRNNEQFF. The CDR3 DNA is TGTGCCAGCAGGAAGAACAGGGTCCGCAACAATGAGCAGTTCTTC.

V and J are TRBV27 and TRBJ1-5; TRBD1 is a possible D gene (6 bases). Trimming took off 8 bases at V and 3 bases at J, with 11 bases between the two ends. The germline gives CDR1 MNHEY, CDR2 SMNVEV (reference sequence). The CDR3 runs 13 residues. The CDR3 protein is CASQGQYNQPQHF. Written as DNA, the CDR3 is TGTGCCAGCCAAGGACAGTACAATCAGCCCCAGCATTTT.

This clonotype is a singleton in its sample. A much bigger clone sits one base away, suggesting this may be a read error. The gene calls are TRBV7-3 and TRBJ1-4; unclear D gene. Germline assignment: CDR1 SGHTA and CDR2 FQGTGA. The CDR3 is 15 residues long. CDR3 in amino acids: CANSPLYTANEKLFF. DNA of the CDR3: TGTGCCAACAGCCCCCTTTATACGGCTAATGAAAAACTGTTTTTT.

This clonotype has more than one count but fewer than ten. The rearrangement joins TRBV24-1 to TRBJ2-7; tentatively, D is TRBD2 (5 bases). Trimming stripped 3 bases from V and 5 bases from J, with 10 bases between. The CDR3 is made up of 13 amino acids. The germline V gene has CDR1 KGHDR and CDR2 SFDVKD. Here the CDR3 reads CATSDPSRNEQYF. CDR3 coding DNA: TGTGCCACCAGTGATCCTAGCCGGAACGAGCAGTACTTC.

This clonotype was picked up a small number of times. The chain employs TRBV10-3 and TRBJ1-1; 8 nucleotides align to TRBD1. This CDR3 has 15 amino acids. Trimming at V came to 6 bases and at J to 1 base, leaving 7 bases not matched to a gene. Germline values: CDR1 ENHRY, CDR2 SYGVKD. CDR3 protein: CAIRVARGRNTEAFF. The CDR3 coding sequence is TGTGCCATCAGGGTGGCCAGGGGGCGGAACACTGAAGCTTTCTTT.